Below are 22 T cell receptor beta chains sequenced from a single sample in a study of chemoradiotherapy in HPV16-positive cancers. Profiled with immunoSEQ multiplex PCR; TCRdb holds only in-frame clones, not every one. The sample comprises some 500 clones, roughly 80% of which are singletons, and roughly 8.6% rests with the top ten. Specimen: tumor tissue, collected from a patient who underwent chemoradiotherapy. These receptors were obtained from a human donor with HPV-associated anogenital cancer.

This clone occurred once. This chain links TRBV2 with TRBJ2-1, with D unresolved. Trimming took off 6 bases at V and 4 bases at J, with 13 bases between the two ends. The CDR3 length is 14 residues. Germline CDR1 and CDR2: SNHLY and FYNNEI. The CDR3 sequence: CASRETTLYNEQFF. The CDR3 nucleotides read TGTGCCAGCAGGGAAACGACACTTTACAATGAGCAGTTCTTC. Combining the CDR3 with reference TRBV2 and TRBJ2-1 gives the whole variable domain EPEVTQTPSHQVTQMGQEVILRCVPISNHLYFYWYRQILGQKVEFLVSFYNNEISEKSEIFDDQFSVERPDGSNFTLKIRSTKLEDSAMYFCASRETTLYNEQFFGPGTRLTVL.

The V gene is TRBV5-4, the J gene TRBJ2-2; 14 nucleotides line up with TRBD2. Unmatched junction bases numbered 5, after V lost 3 bases and J lost 7 bases. Germline V CDR1 and CDR2: SGHNT, YYREEE (reference sequence). CDR3 length: 16 residues. The CDR3 sequence is CASSSTSGGAIGELFF. The CDR3 nucleotides read TGTGCCAGCAGCTCGACTAGCGGGGGGGCTATCGGGGAGCTGTTTTTT.

The rearrangement links TRBV7-9 to TRBJ1-5; possibly TRBD1 for D (6 bases). This CDR3 region has 14 residues. CDR1 is SEHNR and CDR2 is FQNEAQ in the germline V gene (reference sequence). Trimming took off 5 bases at V and 4 bases at J, with 12 bases between the two ends. The CDR3 is CASSHTGLNQPQHF. CDR3 sequence (DNA): TGTGCCAGCAGCCATACAGGGTTAAATCAGCCCCAGCATTTT. The entire variable domain, with the rest obtained from reference TRBV7-9 and TRBJ1-5, is as follows: DTGVSQNPRHKITKRGQNVTFRCDPISEHNRLYWYRQTLGQGPEFLTYFQNEAQLEKSRLLSDRFSAERPKGSFSTLEIQRTEQGDSAMYLCASSHTGLNQPQHFGDGTRLSIL.

This chain connects TRBV4-1 to TRBJ2-6; D remains ambiguous. Germline V gene lookup returns CDR1 MGHRA and CDR2 YSYEKL. CDR3 length: 13 residues. Trimming removed 4 bases from V and 4 bases from J, with 5 bases in between. Here the CDR3 DNA reads TGCGCCAGCAGCCTGAGCGGGGCCAACGTCCTGACTTTC. The encoded protein is CASSLSGANVLTF.

In its sample, this clone was seen once. The V call is TRBV7-2, the J call TRBJ1-1; the match to TRBD1 covers 8 bases. The CDR3 loop spans 16 amino acids. V lost 3 bases to trimming and J lost 4 bases; unmatched junction nucleotides: 10. CDR1 and CDR2 from the germline V gene are SGHTA and FQGNSA. Here the CDR3 DNA reads TGTGCCAGCAGCTTCCTGCGCAGGACAGGGCCCACTGAAGCTTTCTTT. Translating gives CASSFLRRTGPTEAFF.

V usage is TRBV18 and J usage is TRBJ1-3; 7 positions match TRBD1. The CDR3 sequence is 14 residues long. J lost 4 bases, V lost 3 bases, and 3 bases had no gene match. In germline, CDR1 is KGHSH, CDR2 LQKENI. CDR3 protein: CASSPRGLGNTIYF. The CDR3 DNA is TGTGCCAGCTCACCTAGGGGGCTGGGAAACACCATATATTTT.

The V gene is TRBV6-4, the J gene TRBJ2-3; 7 positions match TRBD2. The CDR3 covers 14 residues. J was trimmed by 1 base and V by 3 bases; bases with no gene match: 1. Germline assignment: CDR1 MRHNA and CDR2 SNTAGT. The DNA for the CDR3 is TGTGCCAGCAGTGAACGGGGGGGCACAGATACGCAGTATTTT. Residues: CASSERGGTDTQYF.

The V gene is TRBV6-5, the J gene TRBJ2-4; D remains ambiguous. The V end was cut by 7 bases, the J end by 4 bases, with 11 bases between. Germline CDR1 is MNHEY and CDR2 is SVGAGI. The CDR3 has 13 amino acids. CDR3 coding DNA: TGTGCCAGCATGGAACCCGTGAAAAACATTCAGTACTTC. Protein: CASMEPVKNIQYF.

This clone was observed a handful of times. The chain couples TRBV7-2 to TRBJ2-1; 13 bases fit TRBD2. V dropped 2 bases and J dropped 0; count of bases not matched to a gene: 1. The length of the CDR3 is 17 residues. Germline CDR1 and CDR2: SGHTA and FQGNSA. CDR3: CASSLTSGGASYNEQFF. The DNA for the CDR3 is TGTGCCAGCAGCTTAACTAGCGGGGGGGCCTCCTACAATGAGCAGTTCTTC.

V and J are TRBV19 and TRBJ2-3; D gene uncertain. V shed 2 bases and J shed 1 base, with 10 bases lying between them. The CDR3 consists of 15 residues. Germline V CDR1 and CDR2: LNHDA, SQIVND (reference sequence). This CDR3 reads CASSISGPRTDTQYF. The CDR3 DNA reads TGTGCCAGTAGTATATCCGGGCCGCGCACAGATACGCAGTATTTT.

This chain links TRBV21-1 with TRBJ1-4. TRBV21-1 has pseudogene status. The length of the CDR3 is 15 residues. CDR3: CASSSTLATNEKLFF. CDR3 bases: TGTGCCAGCTCGTCTACCCTTGCAACTAATGAAAAACTGTTTTTT.

The rearrangement joins TRBV5-1 to TRBJ1-3; TRBD1 is a possible D gene (5 bases). Trimming stripped 7 bases from V and 0 bases from J, with 11 bases between. The CDR3 consists of 14 residues. Germline-derived CDR1 and CDR2 are SGHRS and YFSETQ. The CDR3 spells CASQDRDSGNTIYF. The DNA of the CDR3 is TGCGCCAGCCAAGACAGAGACTCTGGAAACACCATATATTTT.

The chain has TRBV10-3 and TRBJ2-7; 13 nucleotides match TRBD2. There are 16 residues in the CDR3. Germline assignment: CDR1 ENHRY and CDR2 SYGVKD. After removal of 4 bases from V and 4 bases from J, the junction contained 7 bases not matched to a gene. The CDR3: CAISGGLAGSGYEQYF. In nucleotides, the CDR3 is TGTGCCATCAGTGGGGGACTAGCGGGGTCAGGGTACGAGCAGTACTTC.

This clone has only a few counts. The V gene is TRBV19, the J gene TRBJ2-3; 8 positions agree with TRBD1. The CDR3 spans 13 residues. CDR1 is LNHDA, CDR2 SQIVND, per germline (reference sequence). V was pared by 6 bases and J by 1 base, with 0 bases of the junction left unmatched. The CDR3 is CASRTGGTDTQYF. CDR3 sequence (DNA): TGTGCCAGTAGGACAGGGGGCACAGATACGCAGTATTTT.

The chain links TRBV5-1 to TRBJ2-1; D perhaps matches TRBD2 (6 bases). Trimming removed 10 bases from V and 3 bases from J, with 17 bases in between. The CDR3 has 14 residues. The V gene's germline CDR1 is SGHRS and CDR2 YFSETQ. The CDR3 sequence is CARPGTVCYNEQFF. In nucleotides, the CDR3 is TGCGCCCGCCCAGGGACTGTTTGCTACAATGAGCAGTTCTTC.

This chain links TRBV18 with TRBJ1-2, with no clear D. V was cut by 0 bases and J by 0 bases, with 8 bases left in between. The CDR3 totals 15 residues. Germline CDR1 KGHSH, CDR2 LQKENI. DNA of the CDR3: TGTGCCAGCTCACCACCGGACGGACCTAACTATGGCTACACCTTC. Protein sequence: CASSPPDGPNYGYTF.

The V and J genes are TRBV30 and TRBJ1-1; 12 bases align to TRBD1. The junction had 4 bases not matched to a gene; V was cut back by 2 bases and J by 6 bases. In germline, CDR1 is GTSNPN, CDR2 SVGIG (reference sequence). This CDR3 is 14 amino acids long. The CDR3 here is CAWSIGTGGAEAFF. The CDR3 nucleotides are TGTGCCTGGAGTATAGGGACAGGGGGCGCTGAAGCTTTCTTT.

There are a few counts of this clone. The chain recombines TRBV1 with TRBJ2-2; TRBD1 is taken as the D call from the table, unchecked against the DNA. TRBV1 is a pseudogene. The CDR3 is 15 amino acids. In DNA form, the CDR3 reads TGCACCAGCAGCCGACAGGACTCAAACACCGGGGAGCTGTTTTTT. It specifies CTSSRQDSNTGELFF.

J is TRBJ1-6 and V is TRBV19; 7 nucleotides match TRBD1. J was trimmed by 9 bases and V by 7 bases; bases with no gene match: 6. This CDR3 comprises 13 residues. Germline lookup yields CDR1 LNHDA and CDR2 SQIVND (reference sequence). DNA for the CDR3: TGTGCCAGTAACGACAGGGCAGTTTCACCCCTCCACTTT. Protein: CASNDRAVSPLHF. Full variable domain (missing parts from reference TRBV19 and TRBJ1-6): DGGITQSPKYLFRKEGQNVTLSCEQNLNHDAMYWYRQDPGQGLRLIYYSQIVNDFQKGDIAEGYSVSREKKESFPLTVTSAQKNPTAFYLCASNDRAVSPLHFGNGTRLTVT.

This rearrangement joins TRBV5-4 to TRBJ1-1; 8 positions agree with TRBD1. In germline, CDR1 is SGHNT, CDR2 YYREEE (reference sequence). The CDR3 totals 15 residues. The trim removed 0 bases at V and 6 bases at J, leaving 7 bases unmatched. CDR3 in DNA: TGTGCCAGCAGCTTGGCCCAGGGGGCGAAGTCTGAAGCTTTCTTT. It translates to CASSLAQGAKSEAFF. Complete variable domain (other parts from reference TRBV5-4 and TRBJ1-1): ETGVTQSPTHLIKTRGQQVTLRCSSQSGHNTVSWYQQALGQGPQFIFQYYREEENGRGNFPPRFSGLQFPNYSSELNVNALELDDSALYLCASSLAQGAKSEAFFGQGTRLTVV.

V is TRBV7-9 and J is TRBJ2-1; D is ambiguous. The germline V and J ends were trimmed by 2 bases and 5 bases, with 4 bases remaining between them. Germline values: CDR1 SEHNR, CDR2 FQNEAQ (reference sequence). This CDR3 has 12 amino acids. The CDR3 region is CASSLRNNEQFF. The CDR3 nucleotides are TGTGCCAGCAGCTTAAGGAACAATGAGCAGTTCTTC.

The chain combines TRBV6-1 with TRBJ1-3; TRBD1 might be the D (5 bases). Per germline, CDR1 MNHNS and CDR2 SASEGT. CDR3 size: 16 residues. V shed 0 bases and J shed 4 bases, with 13 bases lying between them. In nucleotides, the CDR3 is TGTGCCAGCAGTGAAGCGCTTCTGGGGGTCGGAAACACCATATATTTT. Protein: CASSEALLGVGNTIYF.